This TCR beta chain originates from a study of T cells in Graves' hyperthyroidism and ophthalmopathy. Study-level results: A model of 13 V-J features distinguished ophthalmopathy from stable hyperthyroidism. Clonotypes that were expanded in thyroid above 0.001 mostly appeared in blood too.

Newly diagnosed patients aged 18 to 65 had hyperthyroidism of under 2 months' duration. Isolation of PBMCs was performed on around 9.8 ml fresh peripheral blood. In regard to this clonotype: What it binds is unknown.

The V gene's germline CDR1 is MNHNY and CDR2 SVGAGI (reference sequence). V was clipped by 0 bases and J by 0 bases, with 8 bases between them. This CDR3 contains 16 residues. The investigators amplified TCR beta CDR3 regions from RNA transcripts. A set of HTBI primers served as the primers for a first-round RT-PCR of the TCR CDR3. TCRdb used MiXCR to reprocess the multiplex PCR reads, holding one entry per CDR3 protein. The profile covers around 380,000 distinct CDR3 sequences, with approximately 12% appearing a single time and around 21% taken by the ten largest. This clonotype originated in a young man with Graves' hyperthyroidism that later progressed to Graves' ophthalmopathy. The chain is built from TRBV6-6 and TRBJ2-2; maybe TRBD2 (6 bases). Sequenced: blood. The CDR3 region has the DNA TGTGCCAGCAGTTACTCGGGGAGGCCGAACACCGGGGAGCTGTTTTTT. Translation: CASSYSGRPNTGELFF.